Listed here is a single TCR beta chain. The sample comes from a study of T cell changes during pregnancy in multiple sclerosis. CDR1 and CDR2 from the germline V gene are GTSNPN and SVGIG (reference sequence). CDR3 length: 12 residues. J lost 12 bases, V lost 4 bases, and 7 bases had no gene match. Assay used: immunoSEQ multiplex PCR; TCRdb lists only in-frame clones, some missing. Of roughly 93,000 clones in the sample, approximately 92% are singletons; the top ten hold 2% to 2.5%. This specimen was peripheral blood, taken after pregnancy. The chain joins TRBV30 to TRBJ2-3; 10 positions match TRBD2. The sequence was collected from a female donor with multiple sclerosis, enrolled in a pregnancy study. The CDR3 here is CAWIITSGTQYF. The CDR3 DNA reads TGTGCCTGGATTATCACTAGCGGGACACAGTATTTT.